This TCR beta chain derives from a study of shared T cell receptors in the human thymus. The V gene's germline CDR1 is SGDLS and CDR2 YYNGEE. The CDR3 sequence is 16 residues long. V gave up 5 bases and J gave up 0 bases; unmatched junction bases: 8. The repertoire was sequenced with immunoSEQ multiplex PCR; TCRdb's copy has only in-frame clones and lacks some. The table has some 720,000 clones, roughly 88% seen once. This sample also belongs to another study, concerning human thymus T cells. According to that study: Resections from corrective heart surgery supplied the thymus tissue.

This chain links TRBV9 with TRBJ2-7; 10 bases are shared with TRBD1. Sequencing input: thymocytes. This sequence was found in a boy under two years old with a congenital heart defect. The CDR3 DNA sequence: TGTGCCAGCAGTTCCCGGGACAGGGGCCCCTCCTACGAGCAGTACTTC. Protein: CASSSRDRGPSYEQYF.